This T cell receptor beta chain came from a study of OX40 agonist ivuxolimab in advanced cancers. Germline V gene lookup returns CDR1 GTSNPN and CDR2 SVGIG (reference sequence). The V segment lost 4 bases and the J segment 3 bases; nucleotides outside the gene matches: 8. The CDR3 loop spans 15 amino acids. Profiling relied on immunoSEQ multiplex PCR, and the TCRdb table lists in-frame clones only, not all of them. Of 73,000 or so clones in the sample, 80% to 90% are singletons; the top ten hold 0.75%. The source was CD4+ or CD8+ T cells sorted from blood, collected in a trial of the OX40 agonist ivuxolimab. The TCR was taken from an adult with an advanced solid tumor such as melanoma, head and neck, liver or kidney cancer. The chain joins TRBV30 to TRBJ2-3; TRBD2 matches at 9 bases. The CDR3 bases are TGTGCCTGGAAAGGGGCGGGAGGGGCGACAGATACGCAGTATTTT. Translating gives CAWKGAGGATDTQYF. Drawing the rest from reference TRBV30 and TRBJ2-3, the complete variable domain is SQTIHQWPATLVQPVGSPLSLECTVEGTSNPNLYWYRQAAGRGLQLLFYSVGIGQISSEVPQNLSASRPQDRQFILSSKKLLLSDSGFYLCAWKGAGGATDTQYFGPGTRLTVL.